This T cell receptor (beta chain) is drawn from a study of T cells in Graves' hyperthyroidism and ophthalmopathy. Study observations and caveats: Ophthalmopathy was told apart from stable hyperthyroidism by a 13 V-J model. A median around 6.4 months before onset, the model predicted ophthalmopathy.

This clonotype was observed many times. Antigen unknown. From germline, CDR1 is SNHLY and CDR2 FYNNEI. The ends lost 8 bases at V and 10 bases at J; junction bases unmatched: 12. The CDR3 runs 15 residues. Patients aged 18 to 65 had newly diagnosed hyperthyroidism lasting under 2 months. In making diagnoses, clinical symptoms, serum thyroxine and TRAb, thyroid ultrasound and orbital computed tomography were all used. Researchers took RNA transcripts and amplified the TCR beta CDR3 regions from them. First-round RT-PCR of the TCR CDR3 relied on the HTBI primer set. TCRdb fed the multiplex PCR reads into MiXCR, producing one record per CDR3 protein. The table lists around 350,000 distinct CDR3 sequences, 15% to 20% of them singletons.

The sequencing sample was made of blood. The clonotype comes from a woman under 30 with Graves' hyperthyroidism. The chain is built from TRBV2 and TRBJ1-6; 9 bases line up with TRBD1. CDR3 protein: CASHLRTGVRSPLHF. The DNA for the CDR3 is TGTGCCAGCCATTTACGGACAGGGGTGAGATCACCCCTCCACTTT.